This TCR beta chain stems from a study of blood T cell repertoires in COVID-19 (TCRdb year 2020). At the level of the whole study: The collaborator samples originated in the United States, Italy and Spain and spanned the acute and convalescent phases of COVID-19. The sample metadata nearly always contained a de-identified subject ID, COVID-19 status, age in years and sex. Where HLA class I and class II types were available, the types were taken from metadata supplied by the sample provider, not from assay-based typing. Samples were obtained from the ongoing ImmuneRACE study (first 160 participants) and from some 1,200 subjects provided by 6 global collaborators. The repertoires were released in a freely available public database meant as a resource for research on the immune response to SARS-CoV-2. Subjects who had been exposed to COVID-19, were actively infected with it, or had recovered from it provided the deeply sampled blood TCRbeta repertoires that made up the dataset. The prospective study material was composed of cDNA or gDNA derived from T cells, B-cell-depleted T cells, or PBMCs.

TCRbeta CDR3 regions were amplified from genomic DNA by means of the immunoSEQ Assay, a bias-controlled multiplex PCR. From the authors' description of their analysis: The number of nucleated cells in each sample was estimated by amplification of reference gene primers within the assay. To quantify the absolute abundance of each unique TCRbeta CDR3 rearrangement, sequence reads were collapsed and filtered. For each sample, productive Simpson clonality was calculated as the square root of Simpson's diversity index over productive rearrangements. Sourced from immuneACCESS, this table was stored by TCRdb with only in-frame sequences that have V and J called. A share of the clones is absent; for the studies checked, an unresolved V gene accounts for under half, and the remainder has no known explanation. The DNA gave D and trimming, while V, J and clone size come from that table. This sample lists 150,000 to 200,000 clones; over 75% were detected once. 9.5% to 11% of the sample is held by the ten biggest clonotypes.

Whole blood was collected in K2EDTA tubes by collaborating institutions according to the institutions' own protocols. For TCRbeta analysis, collaborators shipped samples as frozen whole blood, isolated PBMCs, or DNA extracted from either of those sample types. The CDR3 has 16 amino acids, counting the end cysteine and phenylalanine. The entry retains the CDR3 DNA only, 48 bases that are in frame from base 1. Reading the germline V gene gives CDR1 KGHSH and CDR2 LQKENI. The germline V and J ends show losses of 0 bases and 6 bases respectively, and no gene match explains 9 bases of the junction. A remark on this clone: What antigen it recognizes has not been identified. Base quality data are lacking; no much larger clone is found one base away.

The research as a whole found: How much clinical and demographic metadata was included differed by source and by participant, and the metadata was provided uncurated.

In this chain, TRBV18 is recombined with TRBJ2-7; 9 nucleotides in the junction match TRBD1. The material sequenced was peripheral blood. This TCR was sampled from a man between 60 and 75 years old with active or convalescent COVID-19. The CDR3 corresponds to CASSPPVGTGTSEQYF. The sequence in DNA is TGTGCCAGCTCACCACCGGTGGGGACAGGGACGAGCGAGCAGTACTTC.